Listed below are T cell receptor beta chains from one sample, sequenced in a study of chemoradiotherapy in HPV16-positive cancers. Some clones are missing from TCRdb's copy, which holds only in-frame ones; the method was immunoSEQ multiplex PCR. The data hold 53,000 or so clones, with around nine tenths observed a single time. The sequences come from blood, collected from a patient who underwent chemoradiotherapy. These receptors were collected from a human donor with HPV-associated anogenital cancer. Each CDR3 is given without its conserved first and last residue. The order of the fields is V gene, J gene, clone size, CDR3 protein. Where a row states a size, it is once, few, many or the class of an expanded clone; other rows omit it.

TRBV5-1	TRBJ1-1	-	ASSPTGAGAF
TRBV18	TRBJ1-6	-	ASSPGQGLGPLH
TRBV5-8	TRBJ1-1	-	ASSSDSLIEAF
TRBV14	TRBJ2-3	-	ASSHPGGTDTQY
TRBV30	TRBJ2-7	-	AWLPSTWTYEQY
TRBV14	TRBJ2-1	-	ASSLMRGRAEF
TRBV5-1	TRBJ2-7	-	ASSLLTGAGGYEQY
TRBV5-4	TRBJ1-1	few	ASSEWNRVNTEAF
TRBV5-4	TRBJ2-7	-	ASSLPGTGSTYEQY
TRBV30	TRBJ2-2	-	AWRAHQGVTGELF
TRBV7-8	TRBJ1-2	-	ASSSNSGRYGYT
TRBV10-3	TRBJ1-5	once	AISVAGDNQPQH
TRBV28	TRBJ2-2	once	ASSSPGPGLAGNTGELF
TRBV7-2	TRBJ2-7	-	ASSLIVGRGTGGTYEQY
TRBV9	TRBJ2-1	-	ASSVGGPHSYNEQF
TRBV12-5	TRBJ1-1	-	ASDPWEIGTEAF
TRBV6-1	TRBJ2-2	-	ASSVEGANTGELF
TRBV6-1	TRBJ2-3	-	ASRGQGAGTDTQY
TRBV5-6	TRBJ1-4	-	ASSYMDKEAGNEKLF
TRBV9	TRBJ2-7	-	ASSGHRSSSYEQY
TRBV30	TRBJ2-7	-	AWSKGYEQY
TRBV4-1	TRBJ1-4	-	ASSQEVVATNEKLF
TRBV25-1	TRBJ1-1	few	ASSSQGGQAF
TRBV19	TRBJ2-1	-	ASTTGGGRNEQF
TRBV1	TRBJ1-2	medium-sized	TSSLQVEDGYT
TRBV7-9	TRBJ2-2	few	ASSPQRLASGTGELF
TRBV25-1	TRBJ1-5	-	ASSGHILNQPQH
TRBV9	TRBJ1-2	-	ASSEGTGGSYGYT
TRBV5-4	TRBJ1-4	once	ASSLERATEKLF
TRBV29-1	TRBJ1-1	-	SVVGQTMNTEAF
TRBV5-4	TRBJ2-5	-	ASSLTRVAGETQY
TRBV19	TRBJ2-2	once	ASSQRLRELF
TRBV2	TRBJ2-7	-	ASRGTGGLWEQY
TRBV13	TRBJ2-1	-	ASSLGLGSGGSYNEQF
TRBV27	TRBJ1-2	-	ASSFPEGAYGYT
TRBV25-1	TRBJ2-2	-	ASSAQNTGELF
TRBV7-2	TRBJ2-5	-	ASSFRLAGYQETQY
TRBV4-1	TRBJ2-1	-	ASSQAPLTSGSGSGSYNEQF
TRBV10-3	TRBJ2-6	-	AISSSDLRSGANVLT
TRBV11-3	TRBJ2-7	-	ASSLRRGYEQY
TRBV9	TRBJ1-5	-	ASSPGPMTFGNQPQH